This TCR beta chain was captured in a study of T cell responses to AZD1222 COVID-19 vaccine. Only in-frame clones appear in the TCRdb table, and some are missing; sequencing was by immunoSEQ multiplex PCR. The table has around 70,000 clones, 85% seen once. Notes on this clone: Its antigen is still unknown.

Study findings and constraints: At baseline, seropositivity was found in only a handful of AZD1222 recipients.

Trimming cost V 4 bases and J 4 bases, with 20 bases left between them. This CDR3 has 16 residues. Germline V gene data show CDR1 as LGHNA and CDR2 as YNFKEQ. The receptor comes from an adult in good health. The sequenced sample was peripheral blood, obtained on day 0 of AZD1222 vaccination. This sequence joins TRBV4-2 and TRBJ2-7, with a weak D call TRBD1 (6 bases). CDR3 DNA sequence: TGTGCCAGCAGCCCCTATCAGGGGACCGCCGATTACGAGCAGTACTTC. It codes for CASSPYQGTADYEQYF.